This T cell receptor beta chain was documented in a study of cytomegalovirus exposure and HLA in healthy donors. With 2 bases removed from V and 4 bases from J, the gap between germline ends came to 5 bases. This CDR3 region has 13 residues. CDR1 is KGHSH, CDR2 LQKENI, per germline. Profiling relied on immunoSEQ multiplex PCR, and the TCRdb table lists in-frame clones only, not all of them. The sample holds roughly 140,000 clones, approximately 86% seen once. The sequence was obtained from a woman younger than 35 in good health and CMV-seropositive. The V call is TRBV18, the J call TRBJ1-4; no reliable D call. Sequencing input: PBMCs. The CDR3 reads CASSPVNNEKLFF. In nucleotides, the CDR3 is TGTGCCAGCTCACCAGTAAATAATGAAAAACTGTTTTTT.